This TCR beta chain was found in a study of vaccination effects on CD4 cells after COVID-19. Study background: Sequencing followed a ViraFEST assay step that expanded antigen-specific CD4+ T cells with viral peptide pools. Vaccine administered to participants consisted of two doses of either BNT162b2 or mRNA-1273. It was with approximately 9.6 IU/ml IL-2 and 9.5 to 10 ug/ml peptides that some 2 million PBMC per well were cultured.

Note on this clone: No antigen is known for it.

It was after 10 days of culture that CD4+ T cells were isolated. Half of the medium was exchanged for IL-2 medium on both days 3 and 7. V was cut by 4 bases and J by 4 bases, with 7 bases left in between. Per germline, CDR1 SGHDN and CDR2 FVKESK. CDR3 length: 13 residues. Profiled with immunoSEQ multiplex PCR; TCRdb holds only in-frame clones, not every one. The sample holds about 74,000 clones, roughly 80% seen once. The material was CD4+ T cells from PBMCs cultured without peptide, obtained before COVID-19 vaccination. The rearrangement joins TRBV14 to TRBJ1-4; D uncertain. The clonotype comes from a human donor who received a COVID-19 vaccine. The CDR3 DNA follows: TGTGCCAGCAGCCCCGTCGGTAATGAAAAACTGTTTTTT. This translates into CASSPVGNEKLFF.